This T cell receptor (beta chain) was observed in a study of cytomegalovirus exposure and HLA in healthy donors. For the study at large: Samples from HLA-typed donors yielded about 85 million unique TCRs in an early data release. Genetic ancestry analysis placed 81% of the roughly 400 donors that were genotyped in the Caucasian-associated cluster.

Germline CDR1 and CDR2: MDHEN and SYDVKM. CDR3 length equals 15 residues. After removal of 2 bases from V and 0 bases from J, the junction contained 1 base not matched to a gene. The study ran its PCR with 60 Vbeta and 13 Jbeta primers. Using immunoSEQ multiplex PCR, the repertoire was profiled, and TCRdb retains in-frame clones only, with some absent. The table lists more than 90,000 clones, about 80% of them singletons, with almost 3% in the top ten. Sequenced sample: PBMCs. The V call is TRBV28, the J call TRBJ1-1, with 9 bases fitting TRBD1. This clonotype was sampled from a woman aged 18-29 years in good health and CMV-seropositive. DNA for the CDR3: TGTGCCAGCAGTTTAGGGGACAGGGTGAACACTGAAGCTTTCTTT. Translated: CASSLGDRVNTEAFF.